The entry below describes one T cell receptor beta chain. As yet, its antigen is unknown. J gave up 2 bases and V 6 bases, and 7 bases lay outside the gene matches. Germline loops: CDR1 ENHRY, CDR2 SYGVKD. The CDR3 has 16 residues. The data are from a study of cytomegalovirus exposure and HLA in healthy donors. Study observations and caveats: A later analysis reportedly found fewer N-insertions in an Asian-associated ancestry cluster than the roughly 670-donor mean. In vitro, three CMV-associated chains proved specific for CMV antigens.

The PCR made use of 60 Vbeta and 13 Jbeta primers. Produced via immunoSEQ multiplex PCR; TCRdb's table is partial and in-frame only. Among 55,000 to 65,000 clones, around 90% were seen once, and the ten largest hold over 1.2%. This sequence originates from a man aged 25 to 45 in good health and CMV-seropositive. This chain uses TRBV10-3 with TRBJ2-1, with 10 nucleotides matching TRBD2. Sequences were obtained from PBMCs. The CDR3 DNA sequence: TGTGCCATCAGCGCTGCTACTAGCGGGGCCTACAATGAGCAGTTCTTC. As protein: CAISAATSGAYNEQFF.